The clone carrying this TCR beta chain was detected many times. Stated time point: persistent/refractory GD, antithyroid drugs over 5 years with positive TRAb. PBMC RNA was the source of the TCR library. The sample is drawn from a study of regulatory T cells in long-lasting Graves disease. Assembly of TCR beta libraries relied on iRepertoire HTBI primers together with Arm-PCR of CDR3 regions. TCRdb itself ran the multiplex PCR reads through MiXCR, one entry per CDR3 protein. The sample records 650,000 to 700,000 distinct CDR3 sequences, about 30% being singletons. The V end was cut by 5 bases, the J end by 8 bases, with 6 bases between. The CDR3 covers 10 residues.

The TCR was taken from a female donor with Graves disease. The V call is TRBV12-3 or TRBV12-4, the J call TRBJ1-2; D call uncertain. This sample comprised peripheral blood mononuclear cells (PBMCs), obtained when the disease was refractory, from a patient treated with antithyroid drugs. The CDR3 DNA follows: TGTGCCAGCAGTAAGGGCGGCTACACCTTC. Its protein product is CASSKGGYTF.